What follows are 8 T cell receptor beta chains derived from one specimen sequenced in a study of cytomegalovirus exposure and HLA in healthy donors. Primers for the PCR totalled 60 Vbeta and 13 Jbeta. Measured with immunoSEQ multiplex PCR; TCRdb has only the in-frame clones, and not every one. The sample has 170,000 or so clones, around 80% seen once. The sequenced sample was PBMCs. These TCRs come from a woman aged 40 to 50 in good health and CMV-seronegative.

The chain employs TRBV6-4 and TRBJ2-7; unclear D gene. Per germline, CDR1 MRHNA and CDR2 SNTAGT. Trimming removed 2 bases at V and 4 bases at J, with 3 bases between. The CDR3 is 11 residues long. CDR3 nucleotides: TGTGCCAGCAGTGACCCGTACGAGCAGTACTTC. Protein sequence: CASSDPYEQYF.

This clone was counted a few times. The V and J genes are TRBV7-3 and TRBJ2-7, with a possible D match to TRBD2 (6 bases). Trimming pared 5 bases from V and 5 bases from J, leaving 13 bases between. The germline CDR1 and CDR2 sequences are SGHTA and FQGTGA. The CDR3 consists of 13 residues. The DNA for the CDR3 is TGTGCCAGCAGCCGGCGGGACTCTCACGAGCAGTACTTC. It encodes CASSRRDSHEQYF.

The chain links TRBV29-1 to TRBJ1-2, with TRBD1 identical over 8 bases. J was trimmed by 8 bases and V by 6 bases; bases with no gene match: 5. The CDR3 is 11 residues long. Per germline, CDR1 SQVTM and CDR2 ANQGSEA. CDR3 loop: CSVQGARGYTF. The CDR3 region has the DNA TGCAGCGTCCAGGGGGCTCGGGGCTACACCTTC. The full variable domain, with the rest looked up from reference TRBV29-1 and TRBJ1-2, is SAVISQKPSRDICQRGTSLTIQCQVDSQVTMMFWYRQQPGQSLTLIATANQGSEATYESGFVIDKFPISRPNLTFSTLTVSNMSPEDSSIYLCSVQGARGYTFGSGTRLTVV.

CDR3 bases: TGCGCCAGCAGTGAACCAGGGTTGGAAGGCTACACCTTC. This gives the protein CASSEPGLEGYTF. The chain employs TRBV10-2 and TRBJ1-2, with D tentatively TRBD1 (5 bases). CDR1 is WSHSY, CDR2 SAAADI, per germline. Trimming pared 3 bases from V and 8 bases from J, leaving 13 bases between. The CDR3 spans 13 residues.

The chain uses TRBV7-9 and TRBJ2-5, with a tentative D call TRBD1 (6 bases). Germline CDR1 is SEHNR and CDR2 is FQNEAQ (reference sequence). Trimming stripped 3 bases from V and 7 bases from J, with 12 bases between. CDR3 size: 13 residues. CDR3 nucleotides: TGTGCCAGCAGCTTGACTGTAGGGGGGACCCAGTACTTC. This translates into CASSLTVGGTQYF.

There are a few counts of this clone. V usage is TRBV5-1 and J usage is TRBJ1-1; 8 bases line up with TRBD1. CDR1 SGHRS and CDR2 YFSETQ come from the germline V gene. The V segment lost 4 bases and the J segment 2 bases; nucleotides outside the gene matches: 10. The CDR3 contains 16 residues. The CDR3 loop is CASSPGRDRPNTEAFF. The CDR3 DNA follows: TGCGCCAGCAGCCCGGGAAGGGACAGGCCAAACACTGAAGCTTTCTTT.

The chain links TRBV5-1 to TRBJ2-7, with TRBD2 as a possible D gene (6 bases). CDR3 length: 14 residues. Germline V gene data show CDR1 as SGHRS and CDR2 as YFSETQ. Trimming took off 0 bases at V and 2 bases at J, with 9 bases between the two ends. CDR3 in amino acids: CASSLAPSAYEQYF. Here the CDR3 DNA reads TGCGCCAGCAGCTTGGCTCCTAGCGCCTACGAGCAGTACTTC.

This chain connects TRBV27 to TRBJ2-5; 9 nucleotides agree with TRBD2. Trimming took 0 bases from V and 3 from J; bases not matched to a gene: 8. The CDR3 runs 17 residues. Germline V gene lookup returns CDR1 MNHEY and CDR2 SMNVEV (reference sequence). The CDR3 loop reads CASSLSGSGSEEETQYF. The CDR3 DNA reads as TGTGCCAGCAGTTTATCGGGTAGCGGGAGCGAAGAAGAGACCCAGTACTTC.